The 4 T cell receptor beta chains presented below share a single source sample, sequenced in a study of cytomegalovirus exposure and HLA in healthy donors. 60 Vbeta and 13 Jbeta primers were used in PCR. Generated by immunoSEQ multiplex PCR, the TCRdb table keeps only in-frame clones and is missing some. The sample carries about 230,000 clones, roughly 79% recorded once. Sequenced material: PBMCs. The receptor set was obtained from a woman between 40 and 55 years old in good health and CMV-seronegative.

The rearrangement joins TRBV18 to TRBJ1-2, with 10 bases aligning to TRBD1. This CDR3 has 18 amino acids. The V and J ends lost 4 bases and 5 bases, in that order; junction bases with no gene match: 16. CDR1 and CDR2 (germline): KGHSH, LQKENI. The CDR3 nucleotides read TGTGCCAGCTCACTCCAGGGGACAGGGGCCCTCTTGAGGTATGGCTACACCTTC. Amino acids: CASSLQGTGALLRYGYTF.

CDR3 nucleotides: TGTGCCAGCAGCGCTCGGACAGCGAACACAGATACGCAGTATTTT. It is translated as CASSARTANTDTQYF. The J gene is TRBJ2-3, the V gene TRBV6-1, with D tentatively TRBD1 (6 bases). This CDR3 spans 15 amino acids. The germline CDR1 and CDR2 sequences are MNHNS and SASEGT. Between the trimmed V and J ends, which lost 6 bases and 2 bases, there was a span of 15 bases.

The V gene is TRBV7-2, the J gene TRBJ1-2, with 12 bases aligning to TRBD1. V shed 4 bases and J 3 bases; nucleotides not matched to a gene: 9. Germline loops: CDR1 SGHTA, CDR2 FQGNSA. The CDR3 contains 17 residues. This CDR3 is CASSSGTGGEKDYGYTF. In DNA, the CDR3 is TGTGCCAGCAGCTCCGGGACAGGGGGCGAAAAAGACTATGGCTACACCTTC.

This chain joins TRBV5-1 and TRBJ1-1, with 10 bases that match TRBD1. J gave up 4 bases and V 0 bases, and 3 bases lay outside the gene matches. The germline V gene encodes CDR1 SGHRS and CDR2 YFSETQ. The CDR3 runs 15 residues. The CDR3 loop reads CASSLVRDRGTEAFF. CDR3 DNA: TGCGCCAGCAGCTTGGTCCGGGACAGGGGCACTGAAGCTTTCTTT.